This entry is about one TCR beta chain. What it binds is unknown. This specimen belongs to a study of follicular helper T cells after annual influenza vaccination. The time point here: 2015-2016 season, 7 days after influenza vaccination. Community-dwelling subjects without influenza vaccination in the prior 6 months were enrolled. Per time point, roughly 40-110 mL of blood was sampled. V shed 5 bases and J 11 bases; nucleotides not matched to a gene: 11. The germline CDR1 and CDR2 sequences are SGHAT and FQDESV (reference sequence). The CDR3 is 13 amino acids. Points from the study as a whole: Most later recoveries of Day 7 ICOS+CD38+ clones were ICOS-CD38- cTfh.

Using immunoSEQ multiplex PCR, the repertoire was profiled, and TCRdb retains in-frame clones only, with some absent. Among around 7,100 clones, about 88% were seen once, and the ten largest hold around 0.7%. The gene calls are TRBV11-1 and TRBJ1-1, with TRBD1 matching over 7 bases. This sequence was found in an adult who received the influenza vaccine. The sample in question was CXCR5+ CD38- circulating T follicular helper cells from blood, obtained 7 days after influenza vaccination. As to subset: circulating Tfh, non-naive CD4+CXCR5+PD-1+ (ICOS+CD38+ or ICOS-CD38-). The CDR3 DNA sequence: TGTGCCAGCAGCGTAAAACGACAGGGTGGGGCTTTCTTT. This translates into CASSVKRQGGAFF.